The present T cell receptor (beta chain) was sequenced within a study of shared clonotypes between healthy human individuals. Study-wide results and caveats: Among donors, the sharing of clonotypes was expected to be influenced by sequencing depth. Rarefaction showed sorted-subset sequencing was incomplete despite large depth.

Study donors comprised healthy, HIV-negative adults devoid of recent acute infection or vaccination. The table came from immunoSEQ multiplex PCR; TCRdb's copy has only in-frame clones and leaves some out. In the table there are millions of clones, more than 90% of which are singletons. Points on this clone: Its antigen is not identified.

Trimming left V 5 bases short and J 1 base short, with 2 bases between. There are 11 residues in the CDR3. The V gene's germline CDR1 is MNHEY and CDR2 SVGAGI. The receptor comes from a man between 18 and 35 years old in good health. The J gene is TRBJ1-1, the V gene TRBV6-5; no clear D. Sample: naive CD4+ T cells sorted from blood. Subset given: CD45RA+ positively selected. CDR3 sequence: CASSGNTEAFF. The DNA of the CDR3 is TGTGCCAGCAGTGGGAACACTGAAGCTTTCTTT.